This T cell receptor (beta chain) was found in a study of T-cell memory formation after mild COVID-19. On the study more broadly: TCR clustering was largely donor specific.

Notes on the study in general: Specificity for SARS-CoV-2 was not confirmed among the second-wave clones peaking on day 37. Shrinking CD4+ clones resided mostly in CM and EM, and CD8+ ones in EMRA.

Notes on this clonotype: What it recognizes is unknown.

Employing constant-segment primers, 5'RACE generated TCR alpha and TCR beta cDNA libraries bearing sample barcodes and UMIs. TCRdb recomputed calls from the 5' RACE reads with MiXCR, one row per CDR3 protein. The table shows over 450,000 distinct CDR3 sequences, with roughly 20% occurring only once. Sample: PBMCs or a T cell subset sorted from them (not recorded which). This receptor was taken from an adult woman who had mild COVID-19 (a few samples of this study predate the infection). Cell type and time point are not known.

The CDR3 DNA reads as TGCGCCAGCAGCTTTCGCTGGCAACCGGGACGGCAGGACGAGCAGTACTTC. It translates to CASSFRWQPGRQDEQYF. The chain employs TRBV5-1 and TRBJ2-7, with D perhaps being TRBD1 or TRBD2 (5 bases each). CDR1 is SGHRS, CDR2 YFSETQ, per germline. V lost 2 bases, J lost 5 bases, and 23 bases lay in between. The CDR3 extends over 17 amino acids. Complete variable domain (other parts from reference TRBV5-1 and TRBJ2-7): KAGVTQTPRYLIKTRGQQVTLSCSPISGHRSVSWYQQTPGQGLQFLFEYFSETQRNKGNFPGRFSGRQFSNSRSEMNVSTLELGDSALYLCASSFRWQPGRQDEQYFGPGTRLTVT.